These T cell receptor beta chains were read from a single sample in a study of blood T cell repertoires in COVID-19. Sequenced by immunoSEQ multiplex PCR; TCRdb stores in-frame clones only, minus some. The repertoire consists of around 100,000 clones, with roughly nine tenths occurring once and the leading ten covering around 0.94%. The sequencing sample was made of peripheral blood. The receptors shown here come from a man aged 55-75 years with acute or convalescent COVID-19. Both conserved end residues are part of each CDR3. The D gene is left open where the match is weak. Only some rows state a clone size, as once, few, many or a class for expanded clones.

j_call: TRBJ2-1
v_call: TRBV29-1
d_call: .
clone_size: .
cdr3_aa: CSVEDAAGNNEQFF
cdr3_nt: TGCAGCGTTGAAGATGCCGCGGGAAACAATGAGCAGTTCTTC

j_call: TRBJ1-5
v_call: TRBV15
d_call: TRBD1
clone_size: .
cdr3_aa: CATSRGFGQAGQPQHF
cdr3_nt: TGTGCCACCAGCAGGGGATTCGGACAGGCGGGTCAGCCCCAGCATTTT

j_call: TRBJ2-1
v_call: TRBV7-3
d_call: TRBD2
clone_size: .
cdr3_aa: CASSLRAYGGTSGRARAYNEQFF
cdr3_nt: TGTGCCAGCAGCTTAAGGGCATACGGGGGCACTAGCGGGAGGGCCCGAGCCTACAATGAGCAGTTCTTC

j_call: TRBJ1-1
v_call: TRBV5-1
d_call: .
clone_size: .
cdr3_aa: CASSLGGWQGEAFF
cdr3_nt: TGCGCCAGCAGCTTGGGAGGATGGCAGGGTGAAGCTTTCTTT

j_call: TRBJ2-7
v_call: TRBV27
d_call: TRBD1
clone_size: .
cdr3_aa: CASSLFGQVNTYEQYF
cdr3_nt: TGTGCCAGCAGTTTATTCGGACAGGTTAACACCTACGAGCAGTACTTC

j_call: TRBJ2-3
v_call: TRBV30
d_call: TRBD2
clone_size: .
cdr3_aa: CACRTRLTDTQYF
cdr3_nt: TGTGCCTGCCGGACTAGGCTCACAGATACGCAGTATTTT

j_call: TRBJ2-7
v_call: TRBV9
d_call: TRBD1
clone_size: .
cdr3_aa: CASSLGAGTGVYEQYF
cdr3_nt: TGTGCCAGCAGCCTAGGGGCTGGGACAGGGGTGTACGAGCAGTACTTC

j_call: TRBJ1-5
v_call: TRBV24-1
d_call: .
clone_size: .
cdr3_aa: CATSVVGSNQPQHF
cdr3_nt: TGTGCCACCAGCGTCGTCGGGAGCAATCAGCCCCAGCATTTT

j_call: TRBJ1-1
v_call: TRBV3-1/TRBV3-2
d_call: .
clone_size: .
cdr3_aa: CASSQVLWNTEAFF
cdr3_nt: TGTGCCAGCAGCCAAGTTTTATGGAACACTGAAGCTTTCTTT

j_call: TRBJ2-1
v_call: TRBV11-2
d_call: TRBD1
clone_size: once
cdr3_aa: CASSFPGGFYNEQFF
cdr3_nt: TGTGCCAGCAGCTTCCCAGGGGGCTTTTACAATGAGCAGTTCTTC

j_call: TRBJ2-5
v_call: TRBV19
d_call: TRBD2
clone_size: .
cdr3_aa: CASSTGLAGAQTQYF
cdr3_nt: TGTGCCAGTAGTACGGGACTAGCGGGGGCACAGACCCAGTACTTC

j_call: TRBJ2-1
v_call: TRBV24-1
d_call: TRBD2
clone_size: .
cdr3_aa: CATSDYGTSGRRYNEQFF
cdr3_nt: TGTGCCACCAGTGACTACGGGACTAGCGGGAGAAGGTACAATGAGCAGTTCTTC

j_call: TRBJ2-1
v_call: TRBV27
d_call: TRBD2
clone_size: .
cdr3_aa: CASSFSSGYNEQFF
cdr3_nt: TGTGCCAGCAGTTTCTCTAGCGGTTACAATGAGCAGTTCTTC

j_call: TRBJ1-2
v_call: TRBV5-1
d_call: .
clone_size: once
cdr3_aa: CASSLDWRGYTF
cdr3_nt: TGCGCCAGCAGCTTGGACTGGCGGGGCTACACCTTC

j_call: TRBJ1-6
v_call: TRBV20-1
d_call: .
clone_size: .
cdr3_aa: CSASPEQLSHPNSPLHF
cdr3_nt: TGCAGTGCTAGTCCCGAACAGCTGTCTCACCCTAATTCACCCCTCCACTTT

j_call: TRBJ1-5
v_call: TRBV3-1/TRBV3-2
d_call: .
clone_size: .
cdr3_aa: CASSSRIYQPQHF
cdr3_nt: TGTGCCAGCAGCTCGAGGATTTATCAGCCCCAGCATTTT

j_call: TRBJ1-2
v_call: TRBV3-1/TRBV3-2
d_call: TRBD1
clone_size: .
cdr3_aa: CASSPGGTGAGYTF
cdr3_nt: TGTGCCAGCAGCCCAGGAGGGACAGGGGCCGGCTACACCTTC

j_call: TRBJ2-2
v_call: TRBV5-1
d_call: .
clone_size: .
cdr3_aa: CASSYRDLYTGELFF
cdr3_nt: TGCGCCAGCAGCTACCGGGACTTATACACCGGGGAGCTGTTTTTT

j_call: TRBJ2-2
v_call: TRBV12-3/TRBV12-4
d_call: .
clone_size: .
cdr3_aa: CAGCQASGELFF
cdr3_nt: TGTGCCGGCTGTCAGGCGTCCGGGGAGCTGTTTTTT

j_call: TRBJ1-1
v_call: TRBV6-5
d_call: .
clone_size: .
cdr3_aa: CASSPLGGTEAFF
cdr3_nt: TGTGCCAGCAGTCCATTAGGGGGCACTGAAGCTTTCTTT

j_call: TRBJ2-1
v_call: TRBV3-1/TRBV3-2
d_call: .
clone_size: .
cdr3_aa: CASSHHRTSSYNEQFF
cdr3_nt: TGTGCCAGCAGCCATCACCGCACGAGCTCCTACAATGAGCAGTTCTTC

j_call: TRBJ1-2
v_call: TRBV30
d_call: .
clone_size: .
cdr3_aa: CAWRAPGFGYTF
cdr3_nt: TGTGCCTGGAGGGCCCCAGGGTTTGGCTACACCTTC

j_call: TRBJ2-6
v_call: TRBV5-1
d_call: .
clone_size: .
cdr3_aa: CASSLDWGAGANVLTF
cdr3_nt: TGCGCCAGCAGCTTGGATTGGGGGGCTGGGGCCAACGTCCTGACTTTC

j_call: TRBJ2-1
v_call: TRBV19
d_call: TRBD2
clone_size: .
cdr3_aa: CASASGRAGEQFF
cdr3_nt: TGTGCCAGTGCTAGCGGGAGGGCCGGTGAGCAGTTCTTC

j_call: TRBJ1-1
v_call: TRBV28
d_call: .
clone_size: .
cdr3_aa: CASSTGSTEAFF
cdr3_nt: TGTGCCAGCAGCACAGGGAGCACTGAAGCTTTCTTT

j_call: TRBJ1-1
v_call: TRBV6-2/TRBV6-3
d_call: TRBD1
clone_size: .
cdr3_aa: CASSLQGPNTEAFF
cdr3_nt: TGTGCCAGCAGTCTACAGGGGCCGAACACTGAAGCTTTCTTT

j_call: TRBJ1-6
v_call: TRBV3-1/TRBV3-2
d_call: .
clone_size: .
cdr3_aa: CASSQYLRGSAYNSPLHF
cdr3_nt: TGTGCCAGCAGCCAATACCTTCGGGGGAGCGCCTATAATTCACCCCTCCACTTT

j_call: TRBJ1-2
v_call: TRBV19
d_call: .
clone_size: .
cdr3_aa: CASSIETGNYGYTF
cdr3_nt: TGTGCCAGTAGTATAGAAACGGGTAACTATGGCTACACCTTC

j_call: TRBJ2-1
v_call: TRBV6-5
d_call: .
clone_size: .
cdr3_aa: CASSYSALARYNEQFF
cdr3_nt: TGTGCCAGCAGTTATTCGGCGCTAGCGAGGTACAATGAGCAGTTCTTC

j_call: TRBJ1-5
v_call: TRBV6-5
d_call: TRBD1
clone_size: once
cdr3_aa: CASSTTGGNQPQHF
cdr3_nt: TGTGCCAGCAGTACCACAGGGGGCAATCAGCCCCAGCATTTT

j_call: TRBJ1-2
v_call: TRBV21-1
d_call: .
clone_size: once
cdr3_aa: CASSDEHGAGWDYTF
cdr3_nt: TGTGCCAGCAGCGATGAACATGGCGCGGGGTGGGACTACACCTTC

j_call: TRBJ1-2
v_call: TRBV28
d_call: .
clone_size: .
cdr3_aa: CASSLLGDLANYGYTF
cdr3_nt: TGTGCCAGCAGTTTATTAGGCGATCTAGCTAACTATGGCTACACCTTC

j_call: TRBJ2-7
v_call: TRBV18
d_call: TRBD2
clone_size: once
cdr3_aa: CASSPRLAGLYEQYF
cdr3_nt: TGTGCCAGCTCACCCAGACTAGCGGGCTTATACGAGCAGTACTTC

j_call: TRBJ2-5
v_call: TRBV3-1/TRBV3-2
d_call: TRBD2
clone_size: .
cdr3_aa: CASSQGPAGVGSETQYF
cdr3_nt: TGTGCCAGCAGCCAAGGTCCAGCGGGAGTGGGGTCTGAGACCCAGTACTTC

j_call: TRBJ2-7
v_call: TRBV28
d_call: TRBD1
clone_size: .
cdr3_aa: CASSLLRTGGFWYF
cdr3_nt: TGTGCCAGCAGTCTGCTCCGGACAGGGGGGTTCTGGTACTTC

j_call: TRBJ1-1
v_call: TRBV30
d_call: TRBD1
clone_size: .
cdr3_aa: CAWNPDRGRMNTEAFF
cdr3_nt: TGTGCCTGGAACCCCGACAGGGGGCGAATGAACACTGAAGCTTTCTTT

j_call: TRBJ1-2
v_call: TRBV12-5
d_call: .
clone_size: once
cdr3_aa: CASGPGGGESGYTF
cdr3_nt: TGTGCTAGTGGCCCCGGCGGGGGAGAGTCGGGCTACACCTTC

j_call: TRBJ1-1
v_call: TRBV30
d_call: .
clone_size: .
cdr3_aa: CAWNWRQQIEAFF
cdr3_nt: TGTGCCTGGAATTGGCGGCAGCAGATTGAAGCTTTCTTT

j_call: TRBJ2-1
v_call: TRBV6-5
d_call: .
clone_size: .
cdr3_aa: CASSSVGGPNEQFF
cdr3_nt: TGTGCCAGCAGTTCAGTAGGGGGTCCAAATGAGCAGTTCTTC

j_call: TRBJ2-5
v_call: TRBV3-1/TRBV3-2
d_call: TRBD1
clone_size: .
cdr3_aa: CASSQRGQQETQYF
cdr3_nt: TGTGCCAGCAGCCAGAGGGGGCAGCAAGAGACCCAGTACTTC

j_call: TRBJ2-7
v_call: TRBV28
d_call: .
clone_size: few
cdr3_aa: CASTGGPVYEQYF
cdr3_nt: TGTGCCAGCACAGGGGGGCCGGTATACGAGCAGTACTTC

j_call: TRBJ2-7
v_call: TRBV5-4
d_call: TRBD1
clone_size: .
cdr3_aa: CASSSDRASYEQYF
cdr3_nt: TGTGCCAGCAGTTCTGACAGGGCCTCCTACGAGCAGTACTTC

j_call: TRBJ2-2
v_call: TRBV5-1
d_call: .
clone_size: .
cdr3_aa: CASSFGGSANTGELFF
cdr3_nt: TGCGCCAGCAGCTTCGGGGGTTCCGCGAACACCGGGGAGCTGTTTTTT

j_call: TRBJ1-4
v_call: TRBV7-8
d_call: TRBD1
clone_size: .
cdr3_aa: CASSFGTGVLGEKLFF
cdr3_nt: TGTGCCAGCAGCTTCGGGACAGGGGTATTGGGGGAAAAACTGTTTTTT

j_call: TRBJ2-7
v_call: TRBV11-3
d_call: .
clone_size: .
cdr3_aa: CASSLRAGYEQYF
cdr3_nt: TGTGCCAGCAGCTTGAGGGCAGGTTACGAGCAGTACTTC

j_call: TRBJ2-1
v_call: TRBV11-2
d_call: .
clone_size: .
cdr3_aa: CASSPSTGTLYNEQFF
cdr3_nt: TGTGCCAGCAGCCCGTCCACCGGGACTCTTTACAATGAGCAGTTCTTC

j_call: TRBJ2-1
v_call: TRBV19
d_call: .
clone_size: .
cdr3_aa: CASSPGSYNEQFF
cdr3_nt: TGTGCCAGTAGTCCAGGGTCCTACAATGAGCAGTTCTTC

j_call: TRBJ2-3
v_call: TRBV6-5
d_call: .
clone_size: .
cdr3_aa: CASKRADTQYF
cdr3_nt: TGTGCCAGCAAACGGGCAGATACGCAGTATTTT

j_call: TRBJ2-7
v_call: TRBV2
d_call: TRBD2
clone_size: once
cdr3_aa: CASVRLAGGGYEQYF
cdr3_nt: TGTGCCAGCGTGAGACTAGCGGGAGGGGGATACGAGCAGTACTTC

j_call: TRBJ2-6
v_call: TRBV29-1
d_call: TRBD1
clone_size: .
cdr3_aa: CSAGTGLTGANVLTF
cdr3_nt: TGCAGCGCCGGGACAGGGCTAACTGGGGCCAACGTCCTGACTTTC

j_call: TRBJ2-1
v_call: TRBV2
d_call: .
clone_size: .
cdr3_aa: CASSEGPYNEQFF
cdr3_nt: TGTGCCAGCAGTGAAGGGCCCTACAATGAGCAGTTCTTC

j_call: TRBJ1-4
v_call: TRBV6-4
d_call: .
clone_size: .
cdr3_aa: CASTEPPGQQDEKLFF
cdr3_nt: TGTGCCAGCACTGAACCACCGGGACAACAGGATGAAAAACTGTTTTTT

j_call: TRBJ1-5
v_call: TRBV30
d_call: TRBD1
clone_size: .
cdr3_aa: CAWSSDRGLNQPQHF
cdr3_nt: TGTGCCTGGAGCTCGGACAGGGGCCTCAATCAGCCCCAGCATTTT

j_call: TRBJ1-4
v_call: TRBV6-5
d_call: .
clone_size: .
cdr3_aa: CASSTTRQGGEKLFF
cdr3_nt: TGTGCCAGCAGTACAACCCGACAAGGAGGGGAAAAACTGTTTTTT

j_call: TRBJ2-2
v_call: TRBV11-2
d_call: .
clone_size: .
cdr3_aa: CASSLALASGELFF
cdr3_nt: TGTGCCAGCAGCTTAGCCCTAGCGAGCGGGGAGCTGTTTTTT

j_call: TRBJ1-6
v_call: TRBV7-9
d_call: TRBD1
clone_size: .
cdr3_aa: CASSSRQGNSPLHF
cdr3_nt: TGTGCCAGCAGCTCCCGACAGGGAAATTCACCCCTCCACTTT

j_call: TRBJ2-7
v_call: TRBV6-6
d_call: TRBD2
clone_size: .
cdr3_aa: CASSSGLAGAWEQYF
cdr3_nt: TGTGCCAGCAGTTCAGGACTAGCGGGAGCATGGGAGCAGTACTTC

j_call: TRBJ2-1
v_call: TRBV7-2
d_call: TRBD2
clone_size: .
cdr3_aa: CASSSKRGPPYNEQFF
cdr3_nt: TGTGCCAGCAGCTCGAAGCGGGGTCCCCCCTACAATGAGCAGTTCTTC

j_call: TRBJ2-5
v_call: TRBV4-1
d_call: TRBD1
clone_size: .
cdr3_aa: CASSLWATGTEKETQYF
cdr3_nt: TGCGCCAGCAGCCTTTGGGCTACCGGGACAGAGAAAGAGACCCAGTACTTC